These 25 T cell receptor beta chains share one sample of origin, sequenced in a study of cytomegalovirus exposure and HLA in healthy donors. The repertoire was sequenced with immunoSEQ multiplex PCR; TCRdb's copy has only in-frame clones and lacks some. The data contain under 65,000 clones, around nine tenths of them seen just once; the ten biggest clones take up approximately 8.1%. Sequences were obtained from PBMCs. The receptors come from a young woman in good health and CMV-seropositive.

The V gene is TRBV6-1, the J gene TRBJ2-3, with 9 bases that match TRBD2. The CDR3 has 15 residues. Germline values: CDR1 MNHNS, CDR2 SASEGT. V lost 8 bases and J lost 2; bases outside the gene matches: 8. The CDR3 nucleotides are TGTGCCAGCTTAAGCGGGGGGCCTTCCACAGATACGCAGTATTTT. This gives the protein CASLSGGPSTDTQYF.

This chain joins TRBV19 and TRBJ1-1; tentatively, D is TRBD1 (5 bases). Trimming left V 6 bases short and J 2 bases short, with 22 bases between. This CDR3 has 17 amino acids. Germline CDR1 LNHDA, CDR2 SQIVND (reference sequence). This chain's CDR3 is CASSLTLGGRGNTEAFF. The CDR3 nucleotides are TGTGCCAGTAGCCTCACCCTGGGGGGGAGGGGCAACACTGAAGCTTTCTTT.

V and J are TRBV28 and TRBJ1-2, with 8 bases fitting TRBD1. V lost 5 bases and J lost 7; bases outside the gene matches: 15. Germline V gives CDR1 MDHEN, CDR2 SYDVKM. The CDR3 runs to 16 residues. This CDR3 is CASSTTSSIDRGGYTF. In DNA, the CDR3 is TGTGCCAGCAGTACAACATCGTCGATCGACAGGGGTGGCTACACCTTC.

The chain links TRBV7-2 to TRBJ2-1, with 9 bases aligning to TRBD1. From germline, CDR1 is SGHTA and CDR2 FQGNSA. The CDR3 has 13 amino acids. The trim removed 4 bases at V and 7 bases at J, leaving 2 bases unmatched. Here the CDR3 reads CASSWDRDNEQFF. The CDR3 coding sequence is TGTGCCAGCAGCTGGGACAGGGATAATGAGCAGTTCTTC. The full variable domain, rest sourced from reference TRBV7-2 and TRBJ2-1, is GAGVSQSPSNKVTEKGKDVELRCDPISGHTALYWYRQSLGQGLEFLIYFQGNSAPDKSGLPSDRFSAERTGGSVSTLTIQRTQQEDSAVYLCASSWDRDNEQFFGPGTRLTVL.

This chain links TRBV5-1 with TRBJ2-3; 9 nucleotides agree with TRBD1. This CDR3 is built from 14 residues. With V trimmed by 5 bases and J by 4 bases, 5 bases remained unmatched. From germline, CDR1 is SGHRS and CDR2 YFSETQ. The CDR3 nucleotides read TGCGCCAGCAGGGAGGGACAGGGTCCAGATACGCAGTATTTT. It codes for CASREGQGPDTQYF.

This clone was observed a few times. The gene calls are TRBV5-1 and TRBJ1-1, with 9 positions matching TRBD1. The V and J ends lost 2 bases and 1 base, in that order; junction bases with no gene match: 9. CDR1 and CDR2 from the germline V gene are SGHRS and YFSETQ. This CDR3 contains 17 residues. The CDR3, as DNA: TGCGCCAGCAGCTTAGGGCTACAGGGGGCTGGGAACACTGAAGCTTTCTTT. It is translated as CASSLGLQGAGNTEAFF. The full variable domain, in which reference TRBV5-1 and TRBJ1-1 provide the parts outside the CDR3, is KAGVTQTPRYLIKTRGQQVTLSCSPISGHRSVSWYQQTPGQGLQFLFEYFSETQRNKGNFPGRFSGRQFSNSRSEMNVSTLELGDSALYLCASSLGLQGAGNTEAFFGQGTRLTVV.

This sequence joins TRBV6-1 and TRBJ2-7; TRBD1 matches 7 bases. CDR1 MNHNS and CDR2 SASEGT come from the germline V gene. Trimming at V came to 7 bases and at J to 6 bases, leaving 15 bases not matched to a gene. This CDR3 contains 15 residues. CDR3 amino acids: CASTGRDSRAFEQYF. CDR3 DNA: TGTGCCAGCACCGGCCGGGACAGCCGGGCGTTCGAGCAGTACTTC.

The V call is TRBV2, the J call TRBJ1-5; D possibly corresponds to TRBD1 (5 bases). Germline-derived CDR1 and CDR2 are SNHLY and FYNNEI. The CDR3 spans 12 residues. V was cut by 4 bases and J by 11 bases, with 12 bases left in between. The CDR3 bases are TGTGCCAGCAGTGTGGGACTGGGGGCCCAGCATTTT. Translation: CASSVGLGAQHF.

The gene calls are TRBV7-6 and TRBJ1-3; D unresolved. CDR1 SGHVS and CDR2 FNYEAQ come from the germline V gene. The CDR3 runs 16 residues. Trimming removed 1 base from V and 0 bases from J, with 10 bases in between. CDR3 in DNA: TGTGCCAGCAGCTTAGACGGCGGGAGCTCTGGAAACACCATATATTTT. This gives the protein CASSLDGGSSGNTIYF. Variable domain in full (rest from reference TRBV7-6 and TRBJ1-3): GAGVSQSPRYKVTKRGQDVALRCDPISGHVSLYWYRQALGQGPEFLTYFNYEAQQDKSGLPNDRFSAERPEGSISTLTIQRTEQRDSAMYRCASSLDGGSSGNTIYFGEGSWLTVV.

The V and J genes are TRBV28 and TRBJ1-1; D remains ambiguous. The CDR3 runs to 15 residues. Germline V lookup: CDR1 MDHEN, CDR2 SYDVKM. Between the trimmed V and J ends, which lost 7 bases and 0 bases, there was a span of 15 bases. CDR3 sequence: CASMGLQFVNTEAFF. The CDR3 coding sequence is TGTGCCAGCATGGGCCTACAATTTGTGAACACTGAAGCTTTCTTT.

This clone was counted between two and nine times. This rearrangement joins TRBV6-4 to TRBJ1-4, with no clear D. CDR1 and CDR2 from the germline V gene are MRHNA and SNTAGT. This CDR3 has 23 residues. V was trimmed by 1 base and J by 0 bases, leaving 30 bases between them. The CDR3 protein is CASSDFLASTRKGGAATNEKLFF. The CDR3 DNA reads as TGTGCCAGCAGTGACTTCCTGGCTAGTACCCGAAAGGGAGGAGCTGCAACTAATGAAAAACTGTTTTTT.

This clone has only one observation. J is TRBJ1-1 and V is TRBV9; the D is unclear. Germline CDR1 is SGDLS and CDR2 is YYNGEE. The CDR3 runs 16 residues. Trimming removed 3 bases from V and 0 bases from J, with 15 bases in between. As DNA, the CDR3 is TGTGCCAGCAGCGGTACCTCCCTATCTATGAACACTGAAGCTTTCTTT. Translated: CASSGTSLSMNTEAFF.

The chain uses TRBV4-1 and TRBJ2-2, with TRBD2 matching 10 bases. In germline, CDR1 is MGHRA, CDR2 YSYEKL. The CDR3 loop spans 17 amino acids. V was clipped by 4 bases and J by 0 bases; unmatched bases: 5. Here the CDR3 DNA reads TGCGCCAGCAGCCCGGAAGGACTAGCGGCGAACACCGGGGAGCTGTTTTTT. Amino acid sequence: CASSPEGLAANTGELFF.

The chain joins TRBV2 to TRBJ2-2; D gene ambiguous. Germline V CDR1 and CDR2: SNHLY, FYNNEI. The CDR3 is 13 residues long. V lost 7 bases to trimming and J lost 2 bases, with 8 bases between them. The CDR3 DNA reads as TGTGCCAGCAAACAGATTAACACCGGGGAGCTGTTTTTT. The encoded protein is CASKQINTGELFF.

The chain is built from TRBV9 and TRBJ2-1; 8 bases match TRBD2. CDR1 SGDLS and CDR2 YYNGEE come from the germline V gene. The CDR3 is 16 residues long. The junction had 4 bases not matched to a gene; V was cut back by 0 bases and J by 2 bases. The CDR3 is CASSVVPGGPYNEQFF. The CDR3 DNA sequence: TGTGCCAGCAGCGTAGTTCCGGGGGGGCCCTACAATGAGCAGTTCTTC.

This chain uses TRBV6-5 with TRBJ1-4; D is undetermined. Germline-derived CDR1 and CDR2 are MNHEY and SVGAGI. The CDR3 totals 12 residues. Trimming shortened V by 5 bases and J by 8 bases, and 9 bases separated the two germline ends. The CDR3 DNA reads as TGTGCCAGCAGTCAACCTCAGGAAAAACTGTTTTTT. Translated: CASSQPQEKLFF.

The rearrangement uses TRBV6-5 and TRBJ1-5, with 7 bases aligning to TRBD1. Germline values: CDR1 MNHEY, CDR2 SVGAGI. Trimming at V came to 7 bases and at J to 15 bases, leaving 12 bases not matched to a gene. This CDR3 has 12 amino acids. CDR3 nucleotide sequence: TGTGCCAGCAAATCCAGAGGGGGCGGCCCGCATTTT. Residues: CASKSRGGGPHF.

V is TRBV19 and J is TRBJ1-2; possibly TRBD1 for D (5 bases). CDR1 is LNHDA, CDR2 SQIVND, per germline (reference sequence). Trimming removed 7 bases from V and 1 base from J, with 10 bases in between. The CDR3 has 13 amino acids. In DNA, the CDR3 is TGTGCCAGTAACAAGGGGCGTAACTATGGCTACACCTTC. Translating gives CASNKGRNYGYTF. Based on the CDR3 plus reference TRBV19 and TRBJ1-2, the full variable domain is DGGITQSPKYLFRKEGQNVTLSCEQNLNHDAMYWYRQDPGQGLRLIYYSQIVNDFQKGDIAEGYSVSREKKESFPLTVTSAQKNPTAFYLCASNKGRNYGYTFGSGTRLTVV.

DNA of the CDR3: TGCGCCAGCAGCCGAGGCGGGACAGGGAACACCGGGGAGCTGTTTTTT. It encodes CASSRGGTGNTGELFF. This rearrangement joins TRBV5-1 to TRBJ2-2, with 8 bases matching TRBD1. Germline CDR1 is SGHRS and CDR2 is YFSETQ. Trimming cost V 4 bases and J 1 base; bases outside gene matches: 6. The CDR3 has 16 residues.

The rearrangement uses TRBV5-1 and TRBJ2-1; TRBD1 agrees at 7 bases. In germline, CDR1 is SGHRS, CDR2 YFSETQ. V was clipped by 0 bases and J by 8 bases; unmatched bases: 5. This CDR3 comprises 14 residues. The CDR3 protein is CASSLAWQGDEQFF. The CDR3, as DNA: TGCGCCAGCAGCTTGGCCTGGCAGGGGGATGAGCAGTTCTTC.

The V and J genes are TRBV19 and TRBJ1-4; no definite D call. CDR1 and CDR2 (germline): LNHDA, SQIVND (reference sequence). V lost 3 bases, J lost 14 bases, and 22 bases lay in between. The CDR3 loop spans 15 amino acids. The CDR3 region is CASSIGPERAGHLFF. The CDR3 DNA reads TGTGCCAGTAGTATTGGTCCGGAGAGGGCCGGTCATCTGTTTTTT.

This sequence joins TRBV27 and TRBJ1-1, with D perhaps matching TRBD1 (5 bases). This CDR3 comprises 13 residues. Trimming removed 6 bases from V and 1 base from J, with 9 bases in between. CDR1 is MNHEY and CDR2 is SMNVEV in the germline V gene (reference sequence). For the CDR3, the DNA is TGTGCCAGCAGATTGGGGGGGAACACTGAAGCTTTCTTT. Protein sequence: CASRLGGNTEAFF.

The DNA for the CDR3 is TGCAGCGCCGGACAAGCGAACACTGAAGCTTTCTTT. It translates to CSAGQANTEAFF. The rearrangement uses TRBV29-1 and TRBJ1-1, with D tentatively TRBD1 (5 bases). The CDR3 contains 12 residues. Trimming took off 7 bases at V and 1 base at J, with 10 bases between the two ends. CDR1 is SQVTM and CDR2 is ANQGSEA in the germline V gene.

The chain has TRBV9 and TRBJ2-1; 7 bases are shared with TRBD1. This CDR3 spans 16 amino acids. V was clipped by 0 bases and J by 0 bases; unmatched bases: 3. The germline V gene encodes CDR1 SGDLS and CDR2 YYNGEE. CDR3 in DNA: TGTGCCAGCAGCGTAGGGACAGGAAGCTCCTACAATGAGCAGTTCTTC. This gives the protein CASSVGTGSSYNEQFF.

This clone came up once. The rearrangement joins TRBV27 to TRBJ1-5; D ambiguous. Germline V gives CDR1 MNHEY, CDR2 SMNVEV (reference sequence). The CDR3 spans 15 residues. V shed 3 bases and J shed 3 bases, with 12 bases lying between them. CDR3 loop: CASSFAGRDNQPQHF. CDR3 DNA sequence: TGTGCCAGCAGTTTCGCGGGGAGGGACAATCAGCCCCAGCATTTT.